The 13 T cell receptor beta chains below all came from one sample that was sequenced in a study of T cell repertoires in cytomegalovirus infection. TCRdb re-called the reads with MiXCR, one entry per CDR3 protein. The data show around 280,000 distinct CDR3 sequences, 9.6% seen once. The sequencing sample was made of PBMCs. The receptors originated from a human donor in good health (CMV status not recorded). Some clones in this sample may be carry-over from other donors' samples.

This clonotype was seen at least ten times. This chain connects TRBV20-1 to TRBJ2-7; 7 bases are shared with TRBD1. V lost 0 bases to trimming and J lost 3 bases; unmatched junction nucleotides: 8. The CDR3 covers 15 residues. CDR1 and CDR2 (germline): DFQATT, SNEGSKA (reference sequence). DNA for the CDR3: TGCAGTGCTAGAGATGTGGCAGGGGGTTACTACGAGCAGTACTTC. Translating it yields CSARDVAGGYYEQYF.

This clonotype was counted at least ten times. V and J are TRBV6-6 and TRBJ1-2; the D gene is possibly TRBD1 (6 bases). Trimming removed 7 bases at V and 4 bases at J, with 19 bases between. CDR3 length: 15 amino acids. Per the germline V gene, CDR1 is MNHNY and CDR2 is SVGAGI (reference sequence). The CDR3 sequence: CASTRDTLSGYGYTF. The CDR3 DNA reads TGTGCCAGCACTCGGGACACCCTAAGCGGCTATGGCTACACCTTC.

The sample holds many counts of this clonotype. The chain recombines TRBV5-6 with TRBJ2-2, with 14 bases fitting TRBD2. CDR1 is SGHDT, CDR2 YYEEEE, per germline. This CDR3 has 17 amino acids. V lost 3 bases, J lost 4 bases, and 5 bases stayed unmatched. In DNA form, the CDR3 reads TGTGCCAGCAGCTACCCGGGACTAGCGGGGGTCACCGGGGAGCTGTTTTTT. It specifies CASSYPGLAGVTGELFF.

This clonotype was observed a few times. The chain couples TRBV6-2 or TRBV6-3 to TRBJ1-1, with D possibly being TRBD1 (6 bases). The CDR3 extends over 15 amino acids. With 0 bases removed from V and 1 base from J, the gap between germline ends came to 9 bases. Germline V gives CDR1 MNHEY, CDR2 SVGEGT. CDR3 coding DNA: TGTGCCAGCAGTTACTCGGGACACCGGAACACTGAAGCTTTCTTT. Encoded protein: CASSYSGHRNTEAFF.

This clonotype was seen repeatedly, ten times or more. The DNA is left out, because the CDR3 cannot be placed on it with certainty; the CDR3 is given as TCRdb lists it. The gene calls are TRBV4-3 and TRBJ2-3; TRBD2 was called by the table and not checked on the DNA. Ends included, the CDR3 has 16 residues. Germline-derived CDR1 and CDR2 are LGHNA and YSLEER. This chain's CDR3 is CASSQTFGASTDTQYF.

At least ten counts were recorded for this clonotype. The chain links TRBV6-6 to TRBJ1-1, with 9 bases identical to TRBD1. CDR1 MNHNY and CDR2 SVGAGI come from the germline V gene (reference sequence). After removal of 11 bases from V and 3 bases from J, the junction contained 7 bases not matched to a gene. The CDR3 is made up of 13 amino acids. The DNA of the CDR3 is TGTGCCGTCCACAGGGGGCTTTACACTGAAGCTTTCTTT. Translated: CAVHRGLYTEAFF.

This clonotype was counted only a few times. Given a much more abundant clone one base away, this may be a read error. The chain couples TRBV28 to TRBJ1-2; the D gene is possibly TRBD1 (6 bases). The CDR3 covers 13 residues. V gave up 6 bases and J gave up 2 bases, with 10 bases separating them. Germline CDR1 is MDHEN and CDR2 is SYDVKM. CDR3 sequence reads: CASSNGQNYGYTF. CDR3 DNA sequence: TGTGCCAGCAGCAACGGACAGAACTATGGCTACACCTTC.

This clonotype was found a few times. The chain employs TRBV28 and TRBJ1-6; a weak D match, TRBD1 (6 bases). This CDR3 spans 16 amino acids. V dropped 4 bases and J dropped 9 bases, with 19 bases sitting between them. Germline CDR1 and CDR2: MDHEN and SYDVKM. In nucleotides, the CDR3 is TGTGCCAGCAGTTCCCCGAACAGGGAAGGGGGTTCACCCCTCCACTTT. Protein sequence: CASSSPNREGGSPLHF.

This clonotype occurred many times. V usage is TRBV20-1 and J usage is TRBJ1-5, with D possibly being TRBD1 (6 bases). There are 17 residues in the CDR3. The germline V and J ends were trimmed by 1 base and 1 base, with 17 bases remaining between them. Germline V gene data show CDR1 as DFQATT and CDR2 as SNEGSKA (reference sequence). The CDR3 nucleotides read TGCAGTGCTAGAGCCCCCGCGGCAGGGACAAGCAATCAGCCCCAGCATTTT. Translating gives CSARAPAAGTSNQPQHF.

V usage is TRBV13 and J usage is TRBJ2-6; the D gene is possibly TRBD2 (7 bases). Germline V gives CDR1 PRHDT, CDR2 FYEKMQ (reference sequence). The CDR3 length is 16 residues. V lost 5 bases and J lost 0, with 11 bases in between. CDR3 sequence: CASSRGARSGANVLTF. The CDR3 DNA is TGTGCCAGCAGCCGGGGGGCTCGCTCTGGGGCCAACGTCCTGACTTTC.

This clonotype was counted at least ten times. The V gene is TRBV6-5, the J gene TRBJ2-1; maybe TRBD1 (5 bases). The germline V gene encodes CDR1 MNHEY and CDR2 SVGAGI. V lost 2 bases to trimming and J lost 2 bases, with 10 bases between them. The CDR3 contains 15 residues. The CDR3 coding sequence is TGTGCCAGCAGTTACGACAGTTGGGCCTACAATGAGCAGTTCTTC. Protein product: CASSYDSWAYNEQFF.

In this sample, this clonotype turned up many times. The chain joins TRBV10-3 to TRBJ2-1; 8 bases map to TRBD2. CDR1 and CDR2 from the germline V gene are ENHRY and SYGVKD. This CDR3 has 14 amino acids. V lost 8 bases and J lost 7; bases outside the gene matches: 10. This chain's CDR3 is CAIRAGGAGNEQFF. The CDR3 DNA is TGTGCCATCCGGGCCGGGGGGGCAGGGAATGAGCAGTTCTTC.

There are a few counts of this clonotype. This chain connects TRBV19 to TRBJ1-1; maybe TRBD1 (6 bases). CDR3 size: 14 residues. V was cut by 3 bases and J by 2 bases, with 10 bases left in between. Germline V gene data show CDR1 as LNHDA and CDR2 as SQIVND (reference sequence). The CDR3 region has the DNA TGTGCCAGTAGTATCTGGGACACTAACACTGAAGCTTTCTTT. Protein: CASSIWDTNTEAFF. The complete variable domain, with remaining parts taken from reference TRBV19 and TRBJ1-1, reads DGGITQSPKYLFRKEGQNVTLSCEQNLNHDAMYWYRQDPGQGLRLIYYSQIVNDFQKGDIAEGYSVSREKKESFPLTVTSAQKNPTAFYLCASSIWDTNTEAFFGQGTRLTVV.